The 29 T cell receptor beta chains given below trace back to one sample, sequenced in a study of T cell responses to AZD1222 COVID-19 vaccine. The method was immunoSEQ multiplex PCR; TCRdb's version includes in-frame clones alone and lacks a portion of them. The sample holds approximately 110,000 clones, less than 90% seen once. Specimen: peripheral blood, collected on day 0 of AZD1222 vaccination. The receptor source for this set is an adult in good health.

V usage is TRBV19 and J usage is TRBJ2-5; possible D gene TRBD1, 5 bases. The CDR3 extends over 13 amino acids. The germline V and J ends were trimmed by 6 bases and 2 bases, with 10 bases remaining between them. The germline V gene encodes CDR1 LNHDA and CDR2 SQIVND (reference sequence). The CDR3 DNA is TGTGCCAGTAGAGTAAGGGGTCAAGAGACCCAGTACTTC. Amino acids: CASRVRGQETQYF.

This clone was counted a single time. The chain couples TRBV5-4 to TRBJ1-2, with TRBD1 as a possible D gene (6 bases). Trimming took off 0 bases at V and 8 bases at J, with 20 bases between the two ends. The CDR3 consists of 16 residues. Germline V CDR1 and CDR2: SGHNT, YYREEE (reference sequence). The CDR3 sequence: CASSLAGGRPLLGYTF. The CDR3, as DNA: TGTGCCAGCAGCTTGGCCGGGGGGCGCCCCCTCCTCGGCTACACCTTC.

This clone was detected only once. The chain recombines TRBV2 with TRBJ2-2; D may be TRBD1 (7 bases). The V and J ends lost 0 bases and 5 bases respectively, with 13 bases between them. Germline assignment: CDR1 SNHLY and CDR2 FYNNEI. The CDR3 loop spans 16 amino acids. CDR3 sequence: CASSEARQGGTGELFF. Here the CDR3 DNA reads TGTGCCAGCAGTGAAGCTAGACAGGGAGGAACCGGGGAGCTGTTTTTT.

The J gene is TRBJ2-7, the V gene TRBV29-1, with 7 bases aligning to TRBD1. The CDR3 is made up of 14 amino acids. Germline V CDR1 and CDR2: SQVTM, ANQGSEA. With 4 bases clipped from V and 2 bases from J, the junction kept 8 bases outside the gene matches. In nucleotides, the CDR3 is TGCAGCGTTGCCCGAAGGGACAGCACCTACGAGCAGTACTTC. It is translated as CSVARRDSTYEQYF.

This clone was observed once. The gene calls are TRBV18 and TRBJ2-7, with D perhaps TRBD1 (5 bases). The CDR3 spans 15 residues. V was cut by 3 bases and J by 3 bases, with 15 bases left in between. Germline-derived CDR1 and CDR2 are KGHSH and LQKENI. The CDR3 reads CASSPWEGVVYEQYF. The CDR3 DNA reads as TGTGCCAGCTCACCTTGGGAAGGGGTGGTCTACGAGCAGTACTTC.

This clone was seen a handful of times. The V and J genes are TRBV5-1 and TRBJ1-1; a weak D match, TRBD1 (5 bases). Germline CDR1 and CDR2: SGHRS and YFSETQ. Trimming took off 5 bases at V and 1 base at J, with 12 bases between the two ends. CDR3 length: 14 amino acids. The CDR3 nucleotides are TGCGCCAGCAGATTCGGGACGGGGAACACTGAAGCTTTCTTT. This gives the protein CASRFGTGNTEAFF.

The rearrangement links TRBV29-1 to TRBJ2-5; 8 bases match TRBD1. The CDR3 contains 15 residues. With V trimmed by 1 base and J by 4 bases, 8 bases remained unmatched. CDR1 and CDR2 (germline): SQVTM, ANQGSEA. The CDR3 sequence: CSVEAPQGVGETQYF. Here the CDR3 DNA reads TGCAGCGTTGAAGCCCCACAGGGGGTTGGAGAGACCCAGTACTTC.

V and J are TRBV3-1 (or the pseudogene TRBV3-2) and TRBJ2-3; D might be TRBD1 (6 bases). Per germline, CDR1 LGHDT and CDR2 YNNKEL (reference sequence). This CDR3 contains 14 residues. V was cut by 8 bases and J by 8 bases, with 20 bases left in between. CDR3 loop: CASCRANGRGTQYF. DNA of the CDR3: TGTGCCAGCTGCCGGGCCAACGGCAGGGGTACGCAGTATTTT.

The chain recombines TRBV28 with TRBJ1-3; weak D call: TRBD1 (5 bases). Germline assignment: CDR1 MDHEN and CDR2 SYDVKM. V lost 4 bases and J 0 bases, leaving 13 bases between the germline ends. The CDR3 totals 16 residues. The CDR3 DNA reads as TGTGCCAGCAGTTCCCCAGCAGGGAACTCTGGAAACACCATATATTTT. Residues: CASSSPAGNSGNTIYF.

The rearrangement uses TRBV5-1 and TRBJ1-2; the D gene is possibly TRBD1 (6 bases). CDR1 is SGHRS and CDR2 is YFSETQ in the germline V gene. V was cut by 3 bases and J by 3 bases, with 15 bases left in between. The CDR3 length is 15 residues. CDR3 amino acids: CASSSDSPGDYGYTF. For the CDR3, the DNA is TGCGCCAGCAGCTCGGACAGCCCGGGGGACTATGGCTACACCTTC.

The chain carries TRBV7-9 and TRBJ2-3, with D perhaps matching TRBD1 (5 bases). CDR1 is SEHNR and CDR2 is FQNEAQ in the germline V gene (reference sequence). V shed 0 bases and J shed 2 bases, with 9 bases lying between them. This CDR3 contains 15 residues. The DNA for the CDR3 is TGTGCCAGCAGCTTAGCGCTAGGGGACACAGATACGCAGTATTTT. It specifies CASSLALGDTDTQYF.

V and J are TRBV15 and TRBJ1-5; no clear D. The V gene lost 1 base and the J gene lost 1 base, with 8 bases spanning the gap. This CDR3 has 15 residues. The germline CDR1 and CDR2 sequences are LNHNV and YYDKDF (reference sequence). The CDR3 DNA follows: TGTGCCACCAGCAGAGGTCGCCAGAGCAATCAGCCCCAGCATTTT. Encoded protein: CATSRGRQSNQPQHF.

V usage is TRBV5-4 and J usage is TRBJ1-2; 10 positions match TRBD1. Trimming at V came to 4 bases and at J to 8 bases, leaving 11 bases not matched to a gene. The CDR3 covers 15 residues. CDR1 is SGHNT, CDR2 YYREEE, per germline (reference sequence). CDR3 sequence: CASSRPGTGASGYTF. CDR3 bases: TGTGCCAGCAGCCGTCCCGGGACAGGGGCGAGCGGCTACACCTTC. Full variable domain (remainder filled in from reference TRBV5-4 and TRBJ1-2): ETGVTQSPTHLIKTRGQQVTLRCSSQSGHNTVSWYQQALGQGPQFIFQYYREEENGRGNFPPRFSGLQFPNYSSELNVNALELDDSALYLCASSRPGTGASGYTFGSGTRLTVV.

This clone was found once. V and J are TRBV5-6 and TRBJ1-6, with a possible D match to TRBD1 (5 bases). Germline loops: CDR1 SGHDT, CDR2 YYEEEE. Between the trimmed V and J ends, which lost 2 bases and 0 bases, there was a span of 9 bases. This CDR3 has 16 amino acids. The CDR3 sequence: CASSLRGASYNSPLHF. In DNA, the CDR3 is TGTGCCAGCAGCTTAAGAGGGGCCTCCTATAATTCACCCCTCCACTTT.

In this sample, this clone turned up once. This rearrangement joins TRBV12-3 or TRBV12-4 to TRBJ2-7; TRBD2 is a possible D gene (5 bases). V was shortened by 0 bases and J by 3 bases, with 6 bases between the two germline ends. The CDR3 is 13 amino acids. CDR3 residues: CASSLAGSYEQYF. In DNA, the CDR3 is TGTGCCAGCAGTTTAGCGGGGAGCTACGAGCAGTACTTC.

The rearrangement links TRBV4-1 to TRBJ2-2; TRBD2 matches at 9 bases. V lost 4 bases and J lost 4; bases outside the gene matches: 7. This CDR3 spans 16 amino acids. Per the germline V gene, CDR1 is MGHRA and CDR2 is YSYEKL. For the CDR3, the DNA is TGCGCCAGCAGCCCGGGACTAGCAGCGTCCACCGGGGAGCTGTTTTTT. This gives the protein CASSPGLAASTGELFF.

In DNA form, the CDR3 reads TGCGCCAGCAGCACCGGGACAGGGGGGGCCGGGGAGCTGTTTTTT. This translates into CASSTGTGGAGELFF. The V and J genes are TRBV5-1 and TRBJ2-2; TRBD1 matches 11 bases. The CDR3 contains 15 residues. The V and J ends lost 4 bases and 6 bases, in that order; junction bases with no gene match: 5. Germline V gene sequence: CDR1 SGHRS, CDR2 YFSETQ.

This clone has just a few counts. The CDR3 region is CASTPGLAYTGELFF. The CDR3 nucleotides read TGTGCCAGCACACCGGGACTAGCGTACACCGGGGAGCTGTTTTTT. The chain has TRBV7-2 and TRBJ2-2; 10 bases map to TRBD2. Losses at the gene ends were 7 bases for V and 3 bases for J; bases not matched to a gene: 5. The CDR3 length is 15 residues. Germline V CDR1 and CDR2: SGHTA, FQGNSA.

As DNA, the CDR3 is TGTGCCAGCGCCCAGGATACATCGAACACCGGGGAGCTGTTTTTT. It yields the protein CASAQDTSNTGELFF. This chain connects TRBV3-1 (or the pseudogene TRBV3-2) to TRBJ2-2; D unclear. Germline CDR1 LGHDT, CDR2 YNNKEL (reference sequence). This CDR3 comprises 15 residues. V lost 8 bases, J lost 0 bases, and 13 bases lay in between.

This chain joins TRBV21-1 and TRBJ1-4. TRBV21-1 is a recognized pseudogene. This CDR3 is 16 amino acids long. The CDR3 DNA reads as TGTGCCAGCAGCAAATACCCCGGGAGTTTTAATGAAAAACTGTTTTTT. It translates to CASSKYPGSFNEKLFF.

V is TRBV29-1 and J is TRBJ2-1; no definite D call. V lost 3 bases and J 2 bases, leaving 8 bases between the germline ends. This CDR3 region has 13 residues. CDR1 is SQVTM and CDR2 is ANQGSEA in the germline V gene. For the CDR3, the DNA is TGCAGCGTTGAGCCCACCACCTACAATGAGCAGTTCTTC. It yields the protein CSVEPTTYNEQFF.

This CDR3 is CASRRTSGFGDTQYF. CDR3 in DNA: TGTGCCAGCAGGAGGACTAGCGGGTTTGGGGATACGCAGTATTTT. The V and J genes are TRBV6-5 and TRBJ2-3, with 11 bases aligning to TRBD2. Germline V gene data show CDR1 as MNHEY and CDR2 as SVGAGI. The CDR3 length is 15 residues. V was clipped by 6 bases and J by 6 bases; unmatched bases: 8.

The chain uses TRBV12-3 or TRBV12-4 and TRBJ1-2; tentatively, D is TRBD1 (5 bases). Trimming took 5 bases from V and 5 from J, leaving 9 bases between them. This CDR3 is built from 12 residues. The CDR3: CASSAGPYGYTF. In DNA, the CDR3 is TGTGCCAGCAGTGCGGGACCTTATGGCTACACCTTC.

The V gene is TRBV7-9, the J gene TRBJ1-1; no clear D gene. Looked up from germline, CDR1 is SEHNR and CDR2 is FQNEAQ (reference sequence). The V end was cut by 2 bases, the J end by 8 bases, with 9 bases between. The CDR3 is 12 residues long. The CDR3 bases are TGTGCCAGCAGCTTACCTCTCGGCGAAGCTTTCTTT. Translating gives CASSLPLGEAFF.

CDR3 region: CASSPTGTSGGGGTDTQYF. The CDR3, as DNA: TGTGCCAGCAGCCCAACCGGGACTAGCGGGGGAGGGGGCACAGATACGCAGTATTTT. The chain is built from TRBV4-2 and TRBJ2-3; 14 bases fit TRBD2. V lost 4 bases, J lost 1 base, and 10 bases stayed unmatched. Germline assignment: CDR1 LGHNA and CDR2 YNFKEQ. The CDR3 has 19 amino acids.

This chain links TRBV4-1 with TRBJ1-3, with D possibly being TRBD1 (5 bases). The CDR3 is 15 residues long. Germline V gene sequence: CDR1 MGHRA, CDR2 YSYEKL. Between the trimmed V and J ends, which lost 1 base and 6 bases, there was a span of 13 bases. CDR3 sequence: CASSQGQGTENTIYF. Written as DNA, the CDR3 is TGCGCCAGCAGCCAAGGTCAAGGGACGGAAAACACCATATATTTT.

The chain joins TRBV6-1 to TRBJ1-6; possibly TRBD1 for D (5 bases). Germline CDR1 reads MNHNS; CDR2 reads SASEGT. The CDR3 covers 15 residues. V was cut by 2 bases and J by 7 bases, with 12 bases left in between. The CDR3 DNA is TGTGCCAGCAGTGAATTAAGGGGAAGGAATTCACCCCTCCACTTT. Amino acids: CASSELRGRNSPLHF.

V gene TRBV11-1 combines with J gene TRBJ1-1, with 7 positions matching TRBD1. The CDR3 sequence is 15 residues long. Germline lookup yields CDR1 SGHAT and CDR2 FQDESV (reference sequence). The V gene end was trimmed by 4 bases and the J gene end by 0 bases; junction bases not matched to a gene: 5. The CDR3 sequence is CASSSRQGMNTEAFF. In DNA, the CDR3 is TGTGCCAGCAGCTCACGACAGGGAATGAACACTGAAGCTTTCTTT.

This clone came up a few times. This specimen includes other DNA sequences encoding the same CDR3. The chain has TRBV11-3 and TRBJ2-7; no reliable D call. V gave up 0 bases and J gave up 0 bases, with 9 bases separating them. CDR1 SGHNT and CDR2 YENEEA come from the germline V gene. The CDR3 is 15 residues long. The CDR3 sequence: CASSLESGSSYEQYF. For the CDR3, the DNA is TGTGCCAGCAGCTTAGAGTCAGGTAGCTCCTACGAGCAGTACTTC.